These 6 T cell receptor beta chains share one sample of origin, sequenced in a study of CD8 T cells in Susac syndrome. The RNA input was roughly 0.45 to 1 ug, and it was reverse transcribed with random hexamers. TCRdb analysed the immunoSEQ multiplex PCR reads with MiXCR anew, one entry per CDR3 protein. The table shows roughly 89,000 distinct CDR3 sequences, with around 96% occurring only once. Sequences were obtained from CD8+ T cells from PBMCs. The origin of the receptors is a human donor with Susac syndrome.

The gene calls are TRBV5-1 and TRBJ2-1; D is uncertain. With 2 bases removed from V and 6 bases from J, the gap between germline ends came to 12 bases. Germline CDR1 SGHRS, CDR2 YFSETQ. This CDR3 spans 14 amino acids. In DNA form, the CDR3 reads TGCGCCAGCAGCTTCTCCGCTAGGCCCAATGAGCAGTTCTTC. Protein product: CASSFSARPNEQFF.

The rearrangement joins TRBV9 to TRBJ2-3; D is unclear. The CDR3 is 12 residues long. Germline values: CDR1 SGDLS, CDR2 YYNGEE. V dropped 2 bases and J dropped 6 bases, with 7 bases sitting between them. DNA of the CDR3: TGTGCCAGCAGCGTCTTGGGGGATACGCAGTATTTT. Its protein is CASSVLGDTQYF. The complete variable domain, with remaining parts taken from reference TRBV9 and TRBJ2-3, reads DSGVTQTPKHLITATGQRVTLRCSPRSGDLSVYWYQQSLDQGLQFLIQYYNGEERAKGNILERFSAQQFPDLHSELNLSSLELGDSALYFCASSVLGDTQYFGPGTRLTVL.

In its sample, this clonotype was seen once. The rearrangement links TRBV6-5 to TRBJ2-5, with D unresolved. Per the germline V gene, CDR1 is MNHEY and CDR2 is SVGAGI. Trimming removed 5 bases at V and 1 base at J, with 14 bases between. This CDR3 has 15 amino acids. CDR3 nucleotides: TGTGCCAGCAGTCCCCTAGGGCGGTCCCAAGAGACCCAGTACTTC. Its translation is CASSPLGRSQETQYF.

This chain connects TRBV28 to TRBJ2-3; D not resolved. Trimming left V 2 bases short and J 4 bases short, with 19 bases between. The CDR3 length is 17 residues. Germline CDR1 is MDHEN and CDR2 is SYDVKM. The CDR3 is CASSLPMGWRKSDTQYF. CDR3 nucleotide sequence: TGTGCCAGCAGTTTACCGATGGGCTGGCGGAAATCAGATACGCAGTATTTT.

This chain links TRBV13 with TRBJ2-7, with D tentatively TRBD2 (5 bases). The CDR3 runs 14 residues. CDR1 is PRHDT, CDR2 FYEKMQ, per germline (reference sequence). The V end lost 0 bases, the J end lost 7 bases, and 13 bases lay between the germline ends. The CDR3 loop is CASSLGGNTGEQYV. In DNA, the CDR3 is TGTGCCAGCAGCTTAGGGGGGAACACGGGGGAGCAGTACGTC.

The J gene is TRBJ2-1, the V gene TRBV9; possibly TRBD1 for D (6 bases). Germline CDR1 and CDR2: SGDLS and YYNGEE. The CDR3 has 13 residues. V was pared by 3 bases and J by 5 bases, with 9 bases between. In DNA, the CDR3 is TGTGCCAGCAGCGAGGGGGACGACAATGAGCAGTTCTTC. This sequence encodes CASSEGDDNEQFF.